Listed here are 9 T cell receptor beta chains from one sample, sequenced in a study of regulatory T cells in long-lasting Graves disease (dated by TCRdb to the early 2020s). Reading the label with the study, this specimen's time point is: newly diagnosed GD, antithyroid drugs for less than 3 months. RNA was extracted from PBMCs in TRIzol for both TCR sequencing and RNA sequencing. Libraries were prepared through multiplex PCR. Sequenced on an Illumina HiSeq 4000. iRepertoire HTBI primers and Arm-PCR amplification of CDR3 regions were used to construct TCR beta libraries. The raw public data were reprocessed by TCRdb itself: fastp quality trimming at Q25, MiXCR clonotype calling, in-frame beta chains only. Under each unique CDR3 protein, matching rows form one entry showing the most common genes and DNA. Present in this sample are around 250,000 distinct CDR3 sequences, around 18% of which were seen just once. The ten top clones hold approximately 14% of the sample.

The same data also went into a second study, on T cells in Graves' hyperthyroidism and ophthalmopathy.

Here the sequenced sample was peripheral blood mononuclear cells (PBMCs), taken at new diagnosis, from a patient treated with antithyroid drugs. The receptors stem from a woman aged 30 to 39 with Graves disease. Donor details come from another sample of the same person, matched by shared clones.

This clonotype was counted ten times or more. The J gene is TRBJ1-6, the V gene TRBV20-1, with D tentatively TRBD1 (5 bases). Trimming pared 6 bases from V and 7 bases from J, leaving 19 bases between. CDR3 length: 15 residues. The V gene's germline CDR1 is DFQATT and CDR2 SNEGSKA (reference sequence). CDR3 residues: CSARSGQVGNSPLHF. The CDR3 DNA reads as TGCAGTGCCCGATCAGGGCAGGTTGGGAATTCACCCCTCCACTTT.

This clonotype was seen only a few times. This chain connects TRBV19 to TRBJ1-1, with 7 positions matching TRBD1. CDR1 is LNHDA, CDR2 SQIVND, per germline (reference sequence). The CDR3 is made up of 17 amino acids. The ends lost 3 bases at V and 1 base at J; junction bases unmatched: 11. CDR3 nucleotides: TGTGCCAGTAGTATCGGGACAGACGGGGCCCCGAACACTGAAGCTTTCTTT. Translated, it gives CASSIGTDGAPNTEAFF.

A remark on this clonotype: A much bigger clone sits one base away, suggesting this may be a read error. CDR3 sequence: CASSLGGLTVQFF. The CDR3 region has the DNA TGTGCCAGCAGCTTAGGGGGTCTAACCGTGCAGTTCTTC. The genes are TRBV7-6 and TRBJ2-1, with unresolved D. Trimming removed 1 base from V and 12 bases from J, with 13 bases in between. In germline, CDR1 is SGHVS, CDR2 FNYEAQ. The CDR3 is 13 amino acids. Full variable domain (outside the CDR3, taken from reference TRBV7-6 and TRBJ2-1): GAGVSQSPRYKVTKRGQDVALRCDPISGHVSLYWYRQALGQGPEFLTYFNYEAQQDKSGLPNDRFSAERPEGSISTLTIQRTEQRDSAMYRCASSLGGLTVQFFGPGTRLTVL.

This clonotype was seen ten or more times. The chain joins TRBV20-1 to TRBJ1-5, with TRBD1 matching 12 bases. The germline V gene has CDR1 DFQATT and CDR2 SNEGSKA (reference sequence). Unmatched junction bases numbered 5, after V lost 8 bases and J lost 9 bases. The CDR3 contains 12 residues. The DNA for the CDR3 is TGCAGTCGGGACAGGGGGCCACGGCCCCAGCATTTT. Its protein is CSRDRGPRPQHF.

This clonotype was seen ten or more times. The gene calls are TRBV12-3 or TRBV12-4 and TRBJ1-5; 7 nucleotides match TRBD1. J was trimmed by 7 bases and V by 7 bases; bases with no gene match: 4. The CDR3 is 12 residues long. The CDR3 nucleotides are TGTGCCAGCACTCAAGGGGGCCAGCCCCAGCATTTT. Translation gives CASTQGGQPQHF.

The J gene is TRBJ2-3, the V gene TRBV10-2, with TRBD1 matching over 9 bases. The V and J ends lost 9 bases and 12 bases, in that order; junction bases with no gene match: 13. The CDR3 has 13 residues. Germline V CDR1 and CDR2: WSHSY, SAAADI. CDR3 nucleotide sequence: TGCGCCAGTTTCACCGGGACAGGGCGGGCCCAGTATTTT. It codes for CASFTGTGRAQYF.

This clonotype was observed many times. The J gene is TRBJ2-4, the V gene TRBV11-1; D may be TRBD1 (5 bases). V lost 5 bases to trimming and J lost 8 bases, with 10 bases between them. The length of the CDR3 is 12 residues. The germline CDR1 and CDR2 sequences are SGHAT and FQDESV (reference sequence). The CDR3 loop is CASSPGADIQYF. The DNA for the CDR3 is TGTGCCAGCAGCCCTGGGGCGGACATTCAGTACTTC.

At least ten counts were recorded for this clonotype. The chain employs TRBV20-1 and TRBJ2-7, with D hard to call. V was shortened by 6 bases and J by 3 bases, with 9 bases between the two germline ends. The CDR3 totals 11 residues. Germline CDR1 is DFQATT and CDR2 is SNEGSKA (reference sequence). The CDR3 reads CSAFDHYEQYF. The CDR3 region has the DNA TGCAGTGCCTTCGACCACTACGAGCAGTACTTC.

In its sample, this clonotype was seen a few times. J is TRBJ1-1 and V is TRBV19, with a tentative D call TRBD1 (5 bases). This CDR3 is 12 amino acids long. V was trimmed by 7 bases and J by 11 bases, leaving 17 bases between them. The germline V gene encodes CDR1 LNHDA and CDR2 SQIVND (reference sequence). The CDR3 reads CASTEGPGGAFF. For the CDR3, the DNA is TGTGCCAGTACCGAGGGGCCGGGCGGCGCTTTCTTT.